This is a list of T cell receptor beta chains from one sample in a study of T cell repertoires in cytomegalovirus infection. One entry per CDR3 protein, called by TCRdb with MiXCR from the reads. The repertoire holds fewer than 850,000 distinct CDR3 sequences, with about 29% as singletons. Their antigens remain unidentified. The source material was cultured CD8+ T cells from PBMCs, sampled from culture after CMV antigen stimulation. Receptors were obtained from a human donor in good health (CMV status not recorded). Some clones in this sample may be carry-over from other donors' samples. Each CDR3 is given with its conserved first and last residue. The order of the fields is clone size, D gene, V gene, J gene, CDR3 DNA, CDR3 protein. D genes are given only for firm matches. Clone size is stated in some rows and not others, as once, few, many or a class when expanded.

.	.	TRBV6-1	TRBJ2-1	TGTGCCAGCAGTGGTCACACGAACTACAATGAGCAGTTCTTC	CASSGHTNYNEQFF
few	.	TRBV12-3/TRBV12-4	TRBJ2-2	TGTGCCAGCAGTTCCTCAGGGAGGGAGCTGTTTTTT	CASSSSGRELFF
few	.	TRBV7-8	TRBJ1-5	TGTGCCAGCGGTTCCGAGCCCCAGCATTTT	CASGSEPQHF
.	.	TRBV15	TRBJ1-2	TGTGCCACCAGCAGAGATAGGGCGGCTGCCTGGGGCTACACCTTC	CATSRDRAAAWGYTF
many	TRBD1	TRBV7-2	TRBJ1-2	TGTGCCAGCAGCCCCTGGGGGACACAGGGGGCGATCTATGGCTACACCTTC	CASSPWGTQGAIYGYTF
few	.	TRBV5-6	TRBJ2-4	TGTGCCAGCAGCTTTGGGATACGGGACATTCAGTACTTC	CASSFGIRDIQYF
.	.	TRBV27	TRBJ1-2	TGTGCCAGCAGTTTACGGGGACGCCCGTATGAAGGCTACACCTTC	CASSLRGRPYEGYTF
.	.	TRBV5-5	TRBJ2-3	TGTGCCAGCAGCTTGGGTCCGCGGGGAAGCACAGATACGCAGTATTTT	CASSLGPRGSTDTQYF
.	.	TRBV19	TRBJ2-5	TGTGCCAGTAGTACCGCGGGACACCGGTTTGAGACCCAGTACTTC	CASSTAGHRFETQYF
.	.	TRBV4-3	TRBJ1-4	TGCGCCAGCAGCCAAGATAAGGGTCTCTTCGAGGAAAAACTGTTTTTT	CASSQDKGLFEEKLFF
once	TRBD2	TRBV7-3	TRBJ2-1	TGTGCCAGCAGCTTAACAGGGAGGGCCTACAATGAGCAGTTCTTC	CASSLTGRAYNEQFF
.	.	TRBV19	TRBJ1-1	TGTGCCAGTCGACACCCCGTGAGGGGATATGGGGGGGCTGAAGCTTTCTTT	CASRHPVRGYGGAEAFF
.	TRBD1	TRBV11-3	TRBJ2-2	TGTGCCAGCAGCCCGGGGACAGGGTTGTGGACCGGGGAGCTGTTTTTT	CASSPGTGLWTGELFF
few	.	TRBV13	TRBJ1-2	TGTGCCAGCAGCGAGACGACACCTAACTATGGCTACACCTTC	CASSETTPNYGYTF
.	TRBD1	TRBV10-3	TRBJ1-1	TGTGCCATCAGTGAGGGACAGGGGTCTGAAGCTTTCTTT	CAISEGQGSEAFF
.	.	TRBV10-3	TRBJ2-3	TGTGCCATCAGTGGTACGGGGGGCCGCACAGATACGCAGTATTTT	CAISGTGGRTDTQYF
few	.	TRBV27	TRBJ1-5	TGTGCCAGCAGTGGGGGAGGGATGCCCCAGCATTTT	CASSGGGMPQHF
many	.	TRBV7-8	TRBJ2-5	TGTGCCAGCAGCTTACGAGGCGGGCTAGCGGAGACCCAGTACTTC	CASSLRGGLAETQYF
.	TRBD2	TRBV7-6	TRBJ2-2	TGTGCCAGCAGCTGGGGGACTAGCGGGGGGGCGAACACCGGGGAGCTGTTTTTT	CASSWGTSGGANTGELFF
.	.	TRBV6-1	TRBJ2-5	TGTGCCAGCAGTTATGAAACAGGGACTTGGCAAGAGACCCAGTACTTC	CASSYETGTWQETQYF
few	.	TRBV5-4	TRBJ1-1	TGTGCCAGCAGCCTTCTTGGGGAGAACACTGAAGCTTTCTTT	CASSLLGENTEAFF
.	TRBD1	TRBV6-4	TRBJ1-1	TGTGCCAGCAGCGAGGGGACAGGGGCCTTAGCTGAAGCTTTCTTT	CASSEGTGALAEAFF
.	.	TRBV19	TRBJ1-5	TGTGCCAGTAACGGCAGGGCAGATCAGCCCCAGCATTTT	CASNGRADQPQHF
few	.	TRBV6-2/TRBV6-3	TRBJ2-1	TGTGCCAGCAGCTATACACCGACCGACCAGGACTTC	CASSYTPTDQDF
.	.	TRBV12-3/TRBV12-4	TRBJ2-2	TGTGCCAGCACTTGGGGGGACGGCGGGGAGCTGTTTTTT	CASTWGDGGELFF
.	TRBD1	TRBV6-4	TRBJ2-5	TGTGCCACCACACATCGACAGGGAATCCAAGAGACCCAGTACTTC	CATTHRQGIQETQYF
few	TRBD1	TRBV28	TRBJ1-5	TGTGCCAGCAGTTCGGCTGGACAGGGCCCATTGGAGTGGCCCCAGCATTTT	CASSSAGQGPLEWPQHF
.	.	TRBV18	TRBJ1-4	TGTGCCAGCTCAAACCCCCAACAGGGCCTCAATGAAAAACTGTTTTTT	CASSNPQQGLNEKLFF
.	.	TRBV19	TRBJ1-6	TGTGCCAGTAGCCCGGACAGCAATAATTCACCCCTCCACTTT	CASSPDSNNSPLHF
.	.	TRBV19	TRBJ2-3	TGTGCCAGTAACCGGGAAGAAACAGATACGCAGTATTTT	CASNREETDTQYF
.	TRBD1	TRBV5-6	TRBJ2-3	TGTGCCAGCAGCTCGCTCGGGACAGTGGGGACCACAGATACGCAGTATTTT	CASSSLGTVGTTDTQYF
.	.	TRBV6-2/TRBV6-3	TRBJ1-1	TGTGCCAGCAGTTACTTCCCGAACACTGAAGCTTTCTTT	CASSYFPNTEAFF
few	.	TRBV7-8	TRBJ1-2	TGTGCCAGCAGCGTAGGATTATGGGGCTACACCTTC	CASSVGLWGYTF
.	.	TRBV5-1	TRBJ2-1	TGCGCCAGCAGAAGTAGGGGCGATGAGCAGTTCTTC	CASRSRGDEQFF
few	TRBD2	TRBV7-2	TRBJ2-3	TGTGCCAGCAGCTTAGCGCGAAGCGGGGTTCTGACAGATACGCAGTATTTT	CASSLARSGVLTDTQYF
few	.	TRBV12-3/TRBV12-4	TRBJ1-2	TGTGCCAGCACCTTAGTGCCAGGGTCCCGCTATGGCTACACCTTC	CASTLVPGSRYGYTF
few	.	TRBV29-1	TRBJ1-2	TGCAGCGTTAGGGACCCCGTAATACCTGGCTACACCTTC	CSVRDPVIPGYTF
.	.	TRBV27	TRBJ2-7	TGTGCCAGCAGTTCCCCGCGGGACACTACCTACGAGCAGTACTTC	CASSSPRDTTYEQYF